The next 22 T cell receptor beta chains were all read from a single sample in a study of blood T cell repertoires in COVID-19. Clones were sequenced by immunoSEQ multiplex PCR, and TCRdb holds only the in-frame ones, with some missing. The sample has roughly 62,000 clones, roughly four fifths seen once. The source material was peripheral blood. The receptors were sampled from a man aged 55 to 70 with acute or convalescent COVID-19.

J is TRBJ1-2 and V is TRBV7-9; 7 bases map to TRBD1. There are 16 residues in the CDR3. The V gene's germline CDR1 is SEHNR and CDR2 FQNEAQ (reference sequence). Trimming took 5 bases from V and 2 from J; bases not matched to a gene: 11. CDR3 loop: CASSLTGALGNYGYTF. In DNA, the CDR3 is TGTGCCAGCAGCCTCACAGGGGCGCTTGGGAACTATGGCTACACCTTC. The full variable domain, its missing parts supplied by reference TRBV7-9 and TRBJ1-2, is DTGVSQNPRHKITKRGQNVTFRCDPISEHNRLYWYRQTLGQGPEFLTYFQNEAQLEKSRLLSDRFSAERPKGSFSTLEIQRTEQGDSAMYLCASSLTGALGNYGYTFGSGTRLTVV.

V usage is TRBV5-4 and J usage is TRBJ1-1, with D perhaps matching TRBD1 (5 bases). V dropped 6 bases and J dropped 2 bases, with 14 bases sitting between them. Germline lookup yields CDR1 SGHNT and CDR2 YYREEE (reference sequence). CDR3 length: 14 residues. The CDR3 region has the DNA TGTGCCAGCAATAAGGGGTTAGGAAACACTGAAGCTTTCTTT. Protein sequence: CASNKGLGNTEAFF.

The chain recombines TRBV29-1 with TRBJ2-3; weak D call: TRBD2 (7 bases). Deletions cut 7 bases from V and 1 base from J, with 18 bases between. This CDR3 has 15 residues. CDR1 and CDR2 (germline): SQVTM, ANQGSEA. The CDR3 nucleotides read TGCAGCGCTGGAGGGGGGGTGGAGGGCACAGATACGCAGTATTTT. Translating it yields CSAGGGVEGTDTQYF.

The rearrangement links TRBV6-1 to TRBJ1-5, with TRBD1 identical over 7 bases. The junction had 8 bases not matched to a gene; V was cut back by 4 bases and J by 2 bases. Germline lookup yields CDR1 MNHNS and CDR2 SASEGT. CDR3 length: 16 residues. CDR3 coding DNA: TGTGCCAGCAGTGGGCGGCCAGGGGGAGGCAATCAGCCCCAGCATTTT. This gives the protein CASSGRPGGGNQPQHF.

This chain joins TRBV2 and TRBJ1-5; 7 bases line up with TRBD1. The CDR3 is made up of 16 amino acids. Germline loops: CDR1 SNHLY, CDR2 FYNNEI. V gave up 6 bases and J gave up 0 bases; unmatched junction bases: 8. The chain's CDR3 is CASSPDRVGSNQPQHF. The CDR3 bases are TGTGCCAGCAGCCCCGACAGGGTTGGTAGCAATCAGCCCCAGCATTTT.

The chain joins TRBV6-2 or TRBV6-3 to TRBJ1-2; D not resolved. V lost 2 bases, J lost 2 bases, and 12 bases lay in between. The CDR3 extends over 15 amino acids. CDR1 MNHEY and CDR2 SVGEGT come from the germline V gene. DNA for the CDR3: TGTGCCAGCAGTTACAACGGGTCTCCCAACTATGGCTACACCTTC. This sequence encodes CASSYNGSPNYGYTF.

The chain combines TRBV12-5 with TRBJ2-2; 8 bases match TRBD1. Per the germline V gene, CDR1 is LGHNT and CDR2 is FRNRAP. The ends lost 1 base at V and 5 bases at J; junction bases unmatched: 6. CDR3 size: 16 residues. The CDR3 DNA is TGTGCTAGTGGTTTGGCCAGGGGGCGCGGGACCGGGGAGCTGTTTTTT. Protein product: CASGLARGRGTGELFF.

The chain links TRBV5-4 to TRBJ1-2, with 7 bases identical to TRBD1. CDR1 and CDR2 (germline): SGHNT, YYREEE (reference sequence). The CDR3 is made up of 15 amino acids. The trim removed 0 bases at V and 4 bases at J, leaving 6 bases unmatched. The CDR3 DNA is TGTGCCAGCAGCTTGGCCAAAGGGGGCTTCTATGGCTACACCTTC. Residues: CASSLAKGGFYGYTF.

The rearrangement uses TRBV10-2 and TRBJ2-1, with 14 bases fitting TRBD2. Trimming took 0 bases from V and 10 from J; bases not matched to a gene: 8. Germline lookup yields CDR1 WSHSY and CDR2 SAAADI. This CDR3 is 17 amino acids long. CDR3 loop: CASSESGLAGEVREQFF. In DNA, the CDR3 is TGCGCCAGCAGTGAGTCGGGACTAGCGGGAGAGGTTCGGGAGCAGTTCTTC.

This chain links TRBV18 with TRBJ1-5, with D uncertain. In germline, CDR1 is KGHSH, CDR2 LQKENI. Trimming cost V 6 bases and J 0 bases, with 12 bases left between them. The CDR3 has 15 amino acids. The CDR3 DNA sequence: TGTGCCAGCTCTCTCGACTGGAATAGCAATCAGCCCCAGCATTTT. Its protein product is CASSLDWNSNQPQHF.

This sequence joins TRBV7-3 and TRBJ2-7; 12 nucleotides match TRBD2. The germline V gene encodes CDR1 SGHTA and CDR2 FQGTGA. Unmatched junction bases numbered 5, after V lost 1 base and J lost 4 bases. The CDR3 contains 16 residues. The CDR3 DNA is TGTGCCAGCAGCTTAAAGACTAGCGGGAGTATATACGAGCAGTACTTC. Residues: CASSLKTSGSIYEQYF.

V gene TRBV7-9 combines with J gene TRBJ2-2; 13 positions match TRBD2. The trim removed 2 bases at V and 5 bases at J, leaving 2 bases unmatched. The germline V gene has CDR1 SEHNR and CDR2 FQNEAQ (reference sequence). The CDR3 length is 16 residues. The CDR3 coding sequence is TGTGCCAGCAGCTTACTGGGACTAGCGGGAACCGGGGAGCTGTTTTTT. Its protein product is CASSLLGLAGTGELFF. The full variable domain, in which reference TRBV7-9 and TRBJ2-2 provide the parts outside the CDR3, is DTGVSQNPRHKITKRGQNVTFRCDPISEHNRLYWYRQTLGQGPEFLTYFQNEAQLEKSRLLSDRFSAERPKGSFSTLEIQRTEQGDSAMYLCASSLLGLAGTGELFFGEGSRLTVL.

The chain joins TRBV7-8 to TRBJ2-2; 8 nucleotides agree with TRBD1. In germline, CDR1 is SGHVS, CDR2 FQNEAQ. The CDR3 covers 16 residues. V was clipped by 1 base and J by 4 bases; unmatched bases: 5. This CDR3 is CASSLVGTGGTGELFF. CDR3 DNA sequence: TGTGCCAGCAGCTTAGTAGGCACAGGGGGCACCGGGGAGCTGTTTTTT.

This clone appeared once. The sample contains more than one DNA sequence encoding this CDR3. The chain employs TRBV6-5 and TRBJ2-7; 8 bases are shared with TRBD1. Trimming removed 6 bases from V and 2 bases from J; junction bases left unmatched: 6. Germline lookup yields CDR1 MNHEY and CDR2 SVGAGI. The CDR3 spans 14 residues. DNA for the CDR3: TGTGCCAGCAGGCCCGGGACAGGCCCCTACGAGCAGTACTTC. Its protein product is CASRPGTGPYEQYF.

The rearrangement uses TRBV5-4 and TRBJ1-1; D call uncertain. The CDR3 is 13 amino acids. Trimming took off 1 base at V and 9 bases at J, with 13 bases between the two ends. Germline V gene lookup returns CDR1 SGHNT and CDR2 YYREEE (reference sequence). As DNA, the CDR3 is TGTGCCAGCAGCTTGACATTACAGACTAAAGCTTTCTTT. Its protein is CASSLTLQTKAFF.

The gene calls are TRBV29-1 and TRBJ2-1, with TRBD2 matching 11 bases. CDR1 is SQVTM, CDR2 ANQGSEA, per germline. The CDR3 is 14 amino acids. Trimming cost V 6 bases and J 7 bases; bases outside gene matches: 8. The CDR3 region has the DNA TGCAGCGTGTCGGTAGCGGGAGGGCCGAATGAGCAGTTCTTC. Protein product: CSVSVAGGPNEQFF.

The genes are TRBV7-9 and TRBJ2-4; 12 nucleotides align to TRBD2. CDR3 length: 14 amino acids. V lost 4 bases, J lost 7 bases, and 2 bases stayed unmatched. Germline CDR1 SEHNR, CDR2 FQNEAQ (reference sequence). The CDR3 sequence is CASSSSGRANIQYF. The CDR3 nucleotides are TGTGCCAGCAGCTCTAGCGGGAGGGCGAACATTCAGTACTTC.

The gene calls are TRBV5-1 and TRBJ2-1; 12 positions agree with TRBD2. Germline lookup yields CDR1 SGHRS and CDR2 YFSETQ. The J segment lost 8 bases and the V segment lost 2 bases, leaving 5 bases of the junction unmatched. This CDR3 has 15 amino acids. In DNA form, the CDR3 reads TGCGCCAGCAGCTTCACTAGCGGGAGGTACGATGAGCAGTTCTTC. This encodes CASSFTSGRYDEQFF. The full variable domain, with the rest looked up from reference TRBV5-1 and TRBJ2-1, is KAGVTQTPRYLIKTRGQQVTLSCSPISGHRSVSWYQQTPGQGLQFLFEYFSETQRNKGNFPGRFSGRQFSNSRSEMNVSTLELGDSALYLCASSFTSGRYDEQFFGPGTRLTVL.

This clone appeared a few times. The V call is TRBV5-1, the J call TRBJ2-2; D is ambiguous. V dropped 4 bases and J dropped 7 bases, with 11 bases sitting between them. This CDR3 contains 13 residues. CDR1 is SGHRS and CDR2 is YFSETQ in the germline V gene. The CDR3 sequence is CASSRDGYGELFF. CDR3 nucleotides: TGCGCCAGCAGCCGTGACGGGTACGGGGAGCTGTTTTTT.

This rearrangement joins TRBV18 to TRBJ2-3; the D gene is possibly TRBD1 (5 bases). The CDR3 runs to 15 residues. Trimming removed 0 bases from V and 2 bases from J, with 9 bases in between. CDR1 and CDR2 from the germline V gene are KGHSH and LQKENI. CDR3 in DNA: TGTGCCAGCTCACCACCGGGCAGGGACACAGATACGCAGTATTTT. Translation: CASSPPGRDTDTQYF.

The chain combines TRBV10-3 with TRBJ2-1; TRBD1 is a possible D gene (5 bases). The germline CDR1 and CDR2 sequences are ENHRY and SYGVKD. The CDR3 is 13 amino acids. V lost 4 bases and J lost 3, with 7 bases in between. CDR3 sequence reads: CAISVDSYNEQFF. CDR3 DNA sequence: TGTGCCATCAGTGTCGACAGCTACAATGAGCAGTTCTTC.

The CDR3 nucleotides read TGTGCCAGCAGCGTTACCGGACAGCCAAACACCGGGGAGCTGTTTTTT. This encodes CASSVTGQPNTGELFF. The V gene is TRBV9, the J gene TRBJ2-2; maybe TRBD1 (6 bases). This CDR3 comprises 16 residues. The germline V and J ends were trimmed by 2 bases and 2 bases, with 13 bases remaining between them. CDR1 SGDLS and CDR2 YYNGEE come from the germline V gene. Full variable domain (rest looked up from reference TRBV9 and TRBJ2-2): DSGVTQTPKHLITATGQRVTLRCSPRSGDLSVYWYQQSLDQGLQFLIQYYNGEERAKGNILERFSAQQFPDLHSELNLSSLELGDSALYFCASSVTGQPNTGELFFGEGSRLTVL.